These 15 T cell receptor beta chains share one sample of origin, sequenced in a study of T-cell memory formation after mild COVID-19. TCRdb passed the 5' RACE reads through MiXCR, listing each CDR3 protein once. The sample contains some 46,000 distinct CDR3 sequences, roughly 7% of which appear only once. Sequencing was carried out using PBMCs or a T cell subset sorted from them (not recorded which). The source of these receptors is an adult who had mild COVID-19 (a few samples of this study predate the infection). Cell type and time point are not known.

This clonotype showed up just a few times. The chain is built from TRBV7-9 and TRBJ1-1; D is perhaps TRBD1 (6 bases). Trimming pared 2 bases from V and 1 base from J, leaving 8 bases between. This CDR3 comprises 14 residues. CDR1 and CDR2 (germline): SEHNR, FQNEAQ (reference sequence). The CDR3 is CASSLPGANTEAFF. The CDR3 nucleotides read TGTGCCAGCAGCTTACCGGGGGCGAACACTGAAGCTTTCTTT.

This clonotype was seen ten or more times. The V gene is TRBV4-1, the J gene TRBJ2-1; TRBD1 might be the D (5 bases). CDR1 and CDR2 from the germline V gene are MGHRA and YSYEKL. The V and J ends lost 0 bases and 10 bases respectively, with 13 bases between them. This CDR3 spans 14 amino acids. Here the CDR3 reads CASSQDRRVSEQFF. The CDR3 bases are TGCGCCAGCAGCCAAGATCGCAGGGTTAGCGAGCAGTTCTTC.

The CDR3 DNA reads as TGTGCCACCAGTGACCCGAGGGGAGCCTACGAGCAGTACTTC. Translated, it gives CATSDPRGAYEQYF. The chain carries TRBV24-1 and TRBJ2-7; D possibly matches TRBD1 or TRBD2 (5 bases each). Between the trimmed V and J ends, which lost 4 bases and 2 bases, there was a span of 11 bases. The CDR3 covers 14 residues. Germline V gives CDR1 KGHDR, CDR2 SFDVKD.

This clonotype has at least ten counts. The chain combines TRBV9 with TRBJ2-7; D possibly corresponds to TRBD2 (6 bases). V gave up 2 bases and J gave up 6 bases, with 15 bases separating them. CDR3 size: 14 residues. CDR1 SGDLS and CDR2 YYNGEE come from the germline V gene. CDR3 sequence (DNA): TGTGCCAGCAGCGTTGGCGGGATCGGACGCGAGCAGTACTTC. It specifies CASSVGGIGREQYF.

There are many counts of this clonotype. The chain joins TRBV5-1 to TRBJ2-3; TRBD2 aligns across 7 bases. The CDR3 consists of 15 residues. CDR1 is SGHRS, CDR2 YFSETQ, per germline. Germline trimming cut 2 bases from V and 2 bases from J; bases unmatched to any gene: 5. CDR3 protein: CASSFLGTTTDTQYF. DNA for the CDR3: TGCGCCAGCAGCTTTCTGGGGACTACCACAGATACGCAGTATTTT.

The chain carries TRBV3-1 and TRBJ2-7; 10 bases line up with TRBD1. The CDR3 spans 19 residues. The germline V gene has CDR1 LGHDT and CDR2 YNNKEL (reference sequence). With V trimmed by 2 bases and J by 5 bases, 18 bases remained unmatched. The CDR3 loop reads CASSQPLPSGQGYIHEQYF. The CDR3 DNA is TGTGCCAGCAGCCAACCGCTACCCTCGGGACAGGGGTACATCCACGAGCAGTACTTC.

This clonotype was counted between two and nine times. The chain is built from TRBV4-1 and TRBJ1-2, with TRBD1 matching over 7 bases. Germline lookup yields CDR1 MGHRA and CDR2 YSYEKL. This CDR3 contains 14 residues. The ends lost 6 bases at V and 1 base at J; junction bases unmatched: 5. CDR3 bases: TGCGCCAGCAGGACTACAGGGGTTAACTATGGCTACACCTTC. Its protein product is CASRTTGVNYGYTF.

The V and J genes are TRBV9 and TRBJ1-2; no reliable D call. Trimming took 0 bases from V and 3 from J, leaving 15 bases between them. The CDR3 loop spans 16 amino acids. Germline assignment: CDR1 SGDLS and CDR2 YYNGEE. The DNA for the CDR3 is TGTGCCAGCAGCGTAGCTCCCGGCCCCTCTCACTATGGCTACACCTTC. The encoded protein is CASSVAPGPSHYGYTF.

By proportion, this clonotype is medium-sized. The genes are TRBV4-2 and TRBJ2-1, with 12 nucleotides matching TRBD2. Trimming at V came to 2 bases and at J to 7 bases, leaving 6 bases not matched to a gene. This CDR3 region has 16 residues. CDR1 and CDR2 (germline): LGHNA, YNFKEQ. CDR3 sequence reads: CASSQTTSGRSNEQFF. DNA for the CDR3: TGTGCCAGCAGCCAAACGACTAGCGGGAGATCTAATGAGCAGTTCTTC.

This clonotype appeared a few times. The chain links TRBV20-1 to TRBJ2-7; 9 bases fit TRBD1. In germline, CDR1 is DFQATT, CDR2 SNEGSKA (reference sequence). V dropped 4 bases and J dropped 5; count of bases not matched to a gene: 15. The CDR3 is 16 amino acids. The CDR3 region has the DNA TGCAGTGCTATAGTCGTTTCCTCGACAGGGGGGCACGAGCAGTACTTC. It codes for CSAIVVSSTGGHEQYF.

The table lists this clonotype with many counts. V usage is TRBV10-3 and J usage is TRBJ2-5; the D gene could be TRBD1 or TRBD2 (5 bases each). Germline CDR1 ENHRY, CDR2 SYGVKD. The length of the CDR3 is 13 residues. V was clipped by 7 bases and J by 1 base, with 10 bases between them. The CDR3 loop reads CAIMGDSQETQYF. In DNA form, the CDR3 reads TGTGCCATCATGGGAGACAGCCAAGAGACCCAGTACTTC.

The chain uses TRBV29-1 and TRBJ2-1; D may correspond to TRBD1 or TRBD2 (6 bases each). Per the germline V gene, CDR1 is SQVTM and CDR2 is ANQGSEA. Deletions cut 2 bases from V and 9 bases from J, with 17 bases between. This CDR3 comprises 14 residues. CDR3 nucleotides: TGCAGCGTTGAACAACAAATGGGGGGCTCTGAGCAGTTCTTC. Protein sequence: CSVEQQMGGSEQFF.

This clonotype was counted at least ten times. V usage is TRBV9 and J usage is TRBJ2-1; no clear D. From germline, CDR1 is SGDLS and CDR2 YYNGEE. The CDR3 has 16 residues. Trimming stripped 4 bases from V and 4 bases from J, with 18 bases between. CDR3 bases: TGTGCCAGCAGCCTAGGAGAACAGCCCCCTTACAATGAGCAGTTCTTC. Residues: CASSLGEQPPYNEQFF.

This clonotype was seen repeatedly, ten times or more. This chain links TRBV5-1 with TRBJ2-7; 11 bases match TRBD1. V gave up 0 bases and J gave up 4 bases; unmatched junction bases: 6. The CDR3 extends over 16 amino acids. The V gene's germline CDR1 is SGHRS and CDR2 YFSETQ. The DNA of the CDR3 is TGCGCCAGCAGCTTGGCCGGACAGGGGGCCGAATACGAGCAGTACTTC. Translation gives CASSLAGQGAEYEQYF.

This clonotype was counted ten times or more. V is TRBV7-9 and J is TRBJ2-5, with a tentative D call TRBD1 (6 bases). The CDR3 length is 15 residues. CDR1 is SEHNR, CDR2 FQNEAQ, per germline (reference sequence). V lost 8 bases to trimming and J lost 0 bases, with 16 bases between them. The CDR3: CASGRGSQYQETQYF. CDR3 in DNA: TGTGCCAGCGGAAGGGGGTCGCAGTACCAAGAGACCCAGTACTTC.